These T cell receptor beta chains were read from a single sample in a study of blood T cell repertoires in COVID-19. The repertoire was sequenced with immunoSEQ multiplex PCR; TCRdb's copy has only in-frame clones and lacks some. The sample lists 200,000 to 250,000 clones; approximately 90% were seen once. Material: PBMCs or T cells enriched from blood (not recorded which). These receptors were obtained from a man aged 50-59 years who had been exposed to COVID-19. Both conserved end residues are part of each CDR3. A D gene is named only where the DNA matches it firmly. Size is stated for part of the rows, as once, few or many counts, or as a class when the clone is expanded.

j_gene | abundance | d_gene | v_gene | CDR3aa | CDR3nt
TRBJ2-5 | . | . | TRBV6-1 | CASSEIQGRGETQYF | TGTGCCAGCAGTGAAATACAGGGCAGGGGAGAGACCCAGTACTTC
TRBJ2-3 | . | TRBD2 | TRBV29-1 | CSVEGLAGEIDTQYF | TGCAGCGTTGAGGGACTAGCGGGAGAGATAGATACGCAGTATTTT
TRBJ1-1 | . | . | TRBV19 | CASSDPGDAHTEAFF | TGTGCCAGTAGCGACCCCGGAGACGCACACACTGAAGCTTTCTTT
TRBJ1-3 | . | . | TRBV11-2 | CASRGVRAGNTIYF | TGTGCCAGCCGGGGTGTGAGGGCTGGAAACACCATATATTTT
TRBJ2-2 | . | TRBD1 | TRBV30 | CAWSTTGENTGELFF | TGTGCCTGGAGTACGACAGGGGAGAACACCGGGGAGCTGTTTTTT
TRBJ1-1 | . | TRBD1 | TRBV5-1 | CASRPDRVEEAFF | TGCGCCAGTAGACCGGACAGGGTAGAAGAAGCTTTCTTT
TRBJ1-5 | . | . | TRBV28 | CASRRAGTKSNQPQHF | TGTGCCAGTAGAAGGGCCGGGACAAAAAGCAATCAGCCCCAGCATTTT
TRBJ2-5 | . | TRBD1 | TRBV15 | CATSRVPRGLETQYF | TGTGCCACCAGCAGAGTCCCGAGGGGGCTCGAGACCCAGTACTTC
TRBJ1-1 | . | . | TRBV2 | CASSEGGLEAFF | TGTGCCAGCAGTGAAGGAGGTCTTGAAGCTTTCTTT
TRBJ1-4 | . | TRBD1 | TRBV3-1/TRBV3-2 | CASSQGRDRGKEKLFF | TGTGCCAGCAGCCAAGGCCGGGACAGGGGCAAAGAAAAACTGTTTTTT
TRBJ2-5 | . | . | TRBV14 | CASSPDNQETQYF | TGTGCCAGCAGCCCAGACAACCAAGAGACCCAGTACTTC
TRBJ2-3 | . | . | TRBV5-1 | CASSQTRDTQYF | TGCGCCAGCAGCCAGACACGAGATACGCAGTATTTT
TRBJ2-5 | . | TRBD2 | TRBV2 | CASSPTSVLPETQYF | TGTGCCAGCAGTCCGACTAGCGTCCTCCCAGAGACCCAGTACTTC
TRBJ1-3 | once | . | TRBV7-6 | CASSLAQGSSSGNTIYF | TGTGCCAGCAGCTTAGCGCAGGGGAGTAGCTCTGGAAACACCATATATTTT
TRBJ2-6 | . | . | TRBV21-1 | CASSKALWGQHSGANVLTF | TGTGCCAGCAGCAAAGCGCTTTGGGGGCAGCACTCTGGGGCCAACGTCCTGACTTTC
TRBJ1-1 | . | TRBD1 | TRBV28 | CASSLGTGSTEAFF | TGTGCCAGCAGTTTAGGGACAGGATCCACTGAAGCTTTCTTT
TRBJ1-2 | many | . | TRBV14 | CASSQDSGRWSYGYTF | TGTGCCAGCAGCCAAGATTCAGGGAGGTGGAGCTATGGCTACACCTTC
TRBJ2-3 | . | TRBD2 | TRBV9 | CASSVGSGGTDTQYF | TGTGCCAGCAGCGTAGGAAGCGGGGGCACAGATACGCAGTATTTT
TRBJ2-3 | . | TRBD2 | TRBV5-1 | CASRAGTSGSTDTQYF | TGCGCCAGCAGGGCCGGGACTAGCGGGAGTACAGATACGCAGTATTTT
TRBJ2-5 | . | TRBD1 | TRBV14 | CASSQDTDRDQETQYF | TGTGCCAGCAGCCAAGATACCGACAGGGATCAAGAGACCCAGTACTTC
TRBJ1-5 | . | . | TRBV28 | CASSFIQGDQPQHF | TGTGCCAGCAGTTTTATACAGGGTGATCAGCCCCAGCATTTT
TRBJ2-5 | . | . | TRBV29-1 | CSVTRTAKYQETQYF | TGCAGCGTGACCAGGACAGCCAAGTACCAAGAGACCCAGTACTTC
TRBJ2-5 | . | TRBD2 | TRBV6-5 | CASSYLAGLGTQYF | TGTGCCAGCAGTTACCTAGCGGGGTTGGGGACCCAGTACTTC
TRBJ2-3 | . | TRBD2 | TRBV11-2 | CASSSRLAGGRDTQYF | TGTGCCAGCAGCTCCCGACTAGCGGGGGGGCGGGATACGCAGTATTTT
TRBJ1-1 | . | . | TRBV7-9 | CASSFTENTEAFF | TGTGCCAGCAGCTTTACAGAAAACACTGAAGCTTTCTTT
TRBJ2-5 | . | TRBD2 | TRBV10-2 | CASVGLDQETQYF | TGCGCCAGCGTTGGACTAGATCAAGAGACCCAGTACTTC
TRBJ1-5 | . | . | TRBV6-5 | CAGGAGYQPQHF | TGTGCCGGTGGGGCGGGATATCAGCCCCAGCATTTT
TRBJ2-1 | . | TRBD2 | TRBV5-1 | CASSLLAGAPGEQFF | TGCGCCAGCAGCCTTCTAGCGGGAGCCCCGGGTGAGCAGTTCTTC
TRBJ2-7 | . | . | TRBV5-4 | CASSLRDGIYEQYF | TGTGCCAGCAGCTTGCGGGATGGAATCTACGAGCAGTACTTC
TRBJ1-4 | . | TRBD1 | TRBV5-1 | CASSDPGQANEKLFF | TGCGCCAGCAGCGATCCGGGACAGGCTAATGAAAAACTGTTTTTT
TRBJ1-2 | once | . | TRBV5-4 | CASSPGGRSYGYTF | TGTGCCAGCAGCCCCGGCGGAAGGAGTTATGGCTACACCTTC
TRBJ1-2 | . | . | TRBV19 | CASRTLQGTYGYTF | TGTGCCAGTAGGACCCTCCAGGGTACCTATGGCTACACCTTC
TRBJ1-2 | . | TRBD1 | TRBV24-1 | CATSDGTELGANYGYTF | TGTGCCACCAGTGATGGGACAGAACTCGGAGCTAACTATGGCTACACCTTC
TRBJ2-5 | . | . | TRBV6-5 | CASRKQVIEETQYF | TGTGCCAGCAGGAAACAGGTGATAGAAGAGACCCAGTACTTC
TRBJ2-2 | . | . | TRBV7-3 | CASSLIPTGAGELFF | TGTGCCAGCAGCTTAATCCCTACGGGGGCCGGGGAGCTGTTTTTT
TRBJ2-1 | . | TRBD2 | TRBV28 | CASSKGLAGYNEQFF | TGTGCCAGCAGTAAGGGACTAGCGGGTTACAATGAGCAGTTCTTC
TRBJ1-1 | . | TRBD1 | TRBV18 | CASSPGQGALGTEAFF | TGTGCCAGCTCACCGGGACAGGGGGCGTTGGGCACTGAAGCTTTCTTT
TRBJ2-3 | . | . | TRBV5-1 | CASSLDGTQYF | TGCGCCAGCAGCTTGGACGGTACGCAGTATTTT
TRBJ2-5 | . | . | TRBV18 | CASSPPRFSEYQETQYF | TGTGCCAGCTCACCACCGAGGTTCTCGGAGTACCAAGAGACCCAGTACTTC
TRBJ1-5 | once | TRBD1 | TRBV6-5 | CASSHRQGVNQPQHF | TGTGCCAGCAGTCACAGACAGGGGGTCAATCAGCCCCAGCATTTT
TRBJ2-5 | . | TRBD1 | TRBV5-5 | CASSLATGTGEETQYF | TGTGCCAGCAGCTTGGCCACCGGGACAGGGGAAGAGACCCAGTACTTC
TRBJ1-6 | . | . | TRBV6-6 | CASTARTVSNSPLHF | TGTGCCAGCACCGCGAGGACAGTCTCCAATTCACCCCTCCACTTT
TRBJ2-3 | . | TRBD2 | TRBV18 | CASSTGTSSFADTQYF | TGTGCCAGCTCAACCGGGACTAGTAGTTTCGCAGATACGCAGTATTTT
TRBJ2-1 | . | . | TRBV10-3 | CAISKGGGVDEQFF | TGTGCCATCAGCAAGGGTGGAGGGGTGGATGAGCAGTTCTTC